What follows are 32 T cell receptor beta chains derived from one specimen sequenced in a study of T-cell memory formation after mild COVID-19. TCRdb ran MiXCR on the 5' RACE reads and lists one entry per CDR3 protein. This table holds about 290,000 distinct CDR3 sequences, around 15% found once. Sequenced: PBMCs or a T cell subset sorted from them (not recorded which). Receptors were obtained from a man between 18 and 29 years old who had mild COVID-19 (a few samples of this study predate the infection). Cell type and time point are not known.

This clonotype was observed a handful of times. The chain recombines TRBV5-6 with TRBJ2-1, with D perhaps matching TRBD2 (5 bases). V was shortened by 4 bases and J by 3 bases, with 14 bases between the two germline ends. The CDR3 is 15 amino acids. From germline, CDR1 is SGHDT and CDR2 YYEEEE. CDR3 sequence reads: CASSAGGGGYNEQFF. The CDR3 DNA reads TGTGCCAGCAGCGCGGGCGGCGGCGGCTACAATGAGCAGTTCTTC.

This clonotype was observed a few times. The rearrangement joins TRBV30 to TRBJ2-5; 11 nucleotides match TRBD2. The CDR3 spans 15 residues. V dropped 0 bases and J dropped 5; count of bases not matched to a gene: 5. Germline lookup yields CDR1 GTSNPN and CDR2 SVGIG (reference sequence). The CDR3 bases are TGTGCCTGGAGTGTTAGCGGGGGGGCTGGGGAGACCCAGTACTTC. It codes for CAWSVSGGAGETQYF.

This chain connects TRBV7-3 to TRBJ2-3; tentative D call: TRBD2 (6 bases). V was trimmed by 5 bases and J by 6 bases, leaving 21 bases between them. CDR3 length: 16 residues. The germline V gene encodes CDR1 SGHTA and CDR2 FQGTGA. In nucleotides, the CDR3 is TGTGCCAGCAGCGCCGGAGGGAGTCGGACCTCCGATACGCAGTATTTT. Its translation is CASSAGGSRTSDTQYF.

V gene TRBV9 combines with J gene TRBJ2-7; D call uncertain. The CDR3 runs 15 residues. Germline assignment: CDR1 SGDLS and CDR2 YYNGEE. The V end was cut by 0 bases, the J end by 0 bases, with 10 bases between. The CDR3 loop reads CASSVEGSSSYEQYF. The CDR3 nucleotides read TGTGCCAGCAGCGTAGAAGGGTCTAGCTCCTACGAGCAGTACTTC. Full variable domain (remainder filled in from reference TRBV9 and TRBJ2-7): DSGVTQTPKHLITATGQRVTLRCSPRSGDLSVYWYQQSLDQGLQFLIQYYNGEERAKGNILERFSAQQFPDLHSELNLSSLELGDSALYFCASSVEGSSSYEQYFGPGTRLTVT.

The V call is TRBV3-1, the J call TRBJ2-3; 11 bases align to TRBD2. The CDR3 covers 15 residues. Germline lookup yields CDR1 LGHDT and CDR2 YNNKEL (reference sequence). V was clipped by 5 bases and J by 2 bases; unmatched bases: 3. The CDR3 loop reads CASSKTSGITDTQYF. CDR3 in DNA: TGTGCCAGCAGCAAGACTAGCGGGATCACAGATACGCAGTATTTT.

This clonotype showed up many times. The chain is built from TRBV7-9 and TRBJ2-2; D remains ambiguous. The length of the CDR3 is 14 residues. CDR1 is SEHNR, CDR2 FQNEAQ, per germline (reference sequence). The germline V and J ends were trimmed by 4 bases and 1 base, with 7 bases remaining between them. In DNA form, the CDR3 reads TGTGCCAGCAGCTCCTTGATGAACACCGGGGAGCTGTTTTTT. Amino acids: CASSSLMNTGELFF.

At least ten counts were recorded for this clonotype. The V gene is TRBV6-5, the J gene TRBJ2-7; 9 bases match TRBD1. V shed 0 bases and J 3 bases; nucleotides not matched to a gene: 3. The CDR3 loop spans 15 amino acids. Germline values: CDR1 MNHEY, CDR2 SVGAGI. CDR3 DNA: TGTGCCAGCAGTTACTCCGGGACAGGGCGCTACGAGCAGTACTTC. Its protein is CASSYSGTGRYEQYF.

This chain joins TRBV3-1 and TRBJ1-2; no clear D gene. V was pared by 3 bases and J by 8 bases, with 10 bases between. The germline V gene encodes CDR1 LGHDT and CDR2 YNNKEL (reference sequence). This CDR3 is 12 amino acids long. This chain's CDR3 is CASSQGSKGYTF. The CDR3 nucleotides are TGTGCCAGCAGCCAGGGGAGTAAAGGCTACACCTTC.

This clonotype was observed a few times. The V gene is TRBV4-1, the J gene TRBJ2-7, with D unresolved. Per germline, CDR1 MGHRA and CDR2 YSYEKL. V was trimmed by 0 bases and J by 3 bases, leaving 9 bases between them. The CDR3 sequence is 14 residues long. The CDR3 loop is CASSQEANYYEQYF. For the CDR3, the DNA is TGCGCCAGCAGCCAAGAGGCCAACTACTACGAGCAGTACTTC.

The chain is built from TRBV25-1 and TRBJ1-6; D uncertain. Trimming cost V 5 bases and J 3 bases, with 11 bases left between them. Germline CDR1 MGHDK, CDR2 SYGVNS. The CDR3 is 15 residues long. The CDR3 DNA follows: TGTGCCAGCAGTCCGAGGTTAATCTATAATTCACCCCTCCACTTT. It yields the protein CASSPRLIYNSPLHF.

This clonotype showed up just a few times. The J gene is TRBJ1-2, the V gene TRBV7-3, with D maybe TRBD1 (5 bases). CDR3 length: 13 residues. V lost 2 bases and J 7 bases, leaving 11 bases between the germline ends. Germline-derived CDR1 and CDR2 are SGHTA and FQGTGA. CDR3 DNA sequence: TGTGCCAGCAGCTTATCAGGGCAACGTGGCTACACCTTC. This codes for CASSLSGQRGYTF.

The chain links TRBV15 to TRBJ2-5; 9 bases match TRBD1. The CDR3 is 15 amino acids. Trimming at V came to 0 bases and at J to 4 bases, leaving 3 bases not matched to a gene. The V gene's germline CDR1 is LNHNV and CDR2 YYDKDF (reference sequence). CDR3 protein: CATSRDRQGGETQYF. CDR3 sequence (DNA): TGTGCCACCAGCAGAGACCGACAGGGGGGAGAGACCCAGTACTTC.

The CDR3 DNA reads TGTGCCAGCAGCAGGGAGATCCAAGAGACCCAGTACTTC. It translates to CASSREIQETQYF. V is TRBV12-3 or TRBV12-4 and J is TRBJ2-5; D may correspond to TRBD1 or TRBD2 (5 bases each). The CDR3 has 13 residues. Trimming took 6 bases from V and 1 from J, leaving 9 bases between them.

The chain recombines TRBV10-3 with TRBJ2-7; D might be TRBD2 (7 bases). This CDR3 contains 14 residues. The germline CDR1 and CDR2 sequences are ENHRY and SYGVKD. Trimming pared 2 bases from V and 3 bases from J, leaving 11 bases between. The CDR3 DNA sequence: TGTGCCATCAGTGAGGGGGGGGCTGGCTACGAGCAGTACGTC. Protein: CAISEGGAGYEQYV.

This chain links TRBV6-5 with TRBJ1-2; D not certain. The CDR3 has 15 residues. The V gene's germline CDR1 is MNHEY and CDR2 SVGAGI. The germline V and J ends were trimmed by 0 bases and 4 bases, with 12 bases remaining between them. CDR3 sequence reads: CASSYSVTEIYGYTF. DNA of the CDR3: TGTGCCAGCAGTTACTCGGTAACAGAGATCTATGGCTACACCTTC.

V usage is TRBV6-2 or TRBV6-3 and J usage is TRBJ2-2; TRBD1 is a possible D gene (5 bases). The V gene's germline CDR1 is MNHEY and CDR2 SVGEGT. Trimming stripped 5 bases from V and 4 bases from J, with 14 bases between. The CDR3 is made up of 15 amino acids. In DNA form, the CDR3 reads TGTGCCAGCAGTCCCCGGACACCCGCCACCGGGGAGCTGTTTTTT. As protein: CASSPRTPATGELFF.

This clonotype was counted only a few times. This chain connects TRBV4-3 to TRBJ1-3, with a weak D call TRBD1 (5 bases). V shed 0 bases and J shed 2 bases, with 11 bases lying between them. Looked up from germline, CDR1 is LGHNA and CDR2 is YSLEER. The CDR3 consists of 16 residues. This chain's CDR3 is CASSQDGRVPGNTIYF. Written as DNA, the CDR3 is TGCGCCAGCAGCCAAGATGGCAGGGTACCTGGAAACACCATATATTTT.

The rearrangement links TRBV9 to TRBJ2-3; D gene unclear. V was shortened by 1 base and J by 4 bases, with 7 bases between the two germline ends. Germline V CDR1 and CDR2: SGDLS, YYNGEE. The CDR3 is 13 residues long. The CDR3, as DNA: TGTGCCAGCAGCGTATTGCCGGCAGATACGCAGTATTTT. The encoded protein is CASSVLPADTQYF.

V gene TRBV6-6 combines with J gene TRBJ1-1; D is possibly TRBD1 (5 bases). Germline V lookup: CDR1 MNHNY, CDR2 SVGAGI (reference sequence). The CDR3 contains 16 residues. Trimming cost V 4 bases and J 0 bases, with 15 bases left between them. CDR3 residues: CASSSHPGPMNTEAFF. CDR3 nucleotides: TGTGCCAGCAGTTCCCATCCGGGACCTATGAACACTGAAGCTTTCTTT.

CDR3 protein: CASSPRVRSSYEQYF. The CDR3 DNA sequence: TGCGCCAGCAGCCCCCGAGTACGCAGCTCCTACGAGCAGTACTTC. The chain employs TRBV4-3 and TRBJ2-7, with D unresolved. The CDR3 is 15 residues long. V lost 4 bases and J 0 bases, leaving 13 bases between the germline ends. Germline-derived CDR1 and CDR2 are LGHNA and YSLEER.

This clonotype was counted a few times. The V gene is TRBV7-6, the J gene TRBJ2-1, with D possibly matching TRBD1 (5 bases). Germline-derived CDR1 and CDR2 are SGHVS and FNYEAQ. V lost 3 bases and J lost 3, with 12 bases in between. The CDR3 has 15 amino acids. The CDR3 coding sequence is TGTGCCAGCAGCTTCGGCGACAGTCGCTACAATGAGCAGTTCTTC. Translated, it gives CASSFGDSRYNEQFF.

This clonotype was recorded at least ten times. The rearrangement uses TRBV12-3 or TRBV12-4 and TRBJ1-1; no definite D call. This CDR3 has 11 amino acids. Trimming took off 7 bases at V and 2 bases at J, with 5 bases between the two ends. This CDR3 is CASMANTEAFF. The DNA for the CDR3 is TGTGCCAGCATGGCAAACACTGAAGCTTTCTTT.

The chain joins TRBV20-1 to TRBJ1-1; TRBD1 might be the D (6 bases). V lost 6 bases, J lost 3 bases, and 20 bases lay in between. Looked up from germline, CDR1 is DFQATT and CDR2 is SNEGSKA (reference sequence). There are 15 residues in the CDR3. CDR3 region: CSAHPGHTSYTEAFF. CDR3 coding DNA: TGCAGTGCGCACCCGGGACACACTTCCTACACTGAAGCTTTCTTT.

This clonotype was counted a few times. V is TRBV13 and J is TRBJ1-1; D ambiguous. This CDR3 has 15 amino acids. Deletions cut 0 bases from V and 4 bases from J, with 12 bases between. The V gene's germline CDR1 is PRHDT and CDR2 FYEKMQ (reference sequence). CDR3 in amino acids: CASSLGRPSLTEAFF. DNA of the CDR3: TGTGCCAGCAGCTTAGGCCGCCCAAGCCTCACTGAAGCTTTCTTT.

V gene TRBV6-5 combines with J gene TRBJ1-1, with D possibly being TRBD1 (5 bases). CDR1 is MNHEY, CDR2 SVGAGI, per germline. Trimming shortened V by 6 bases and J by 11 bases, and 19 bases separated the two germline ends. This CDR3 is 13 amino acids long. The CDR3 reads CASRTGPDARAFF. Here the CDR3 DNA reads TGTGCCAGCAGGACGGGACCCGACGCCCGGGCTTTCTTT.

V is TRBV20-1 and J is TRBJ1-2; TRBD1 aligns across 8 bases. CDR3 length: 16 residues. CDR1 is DFQATT, CDR2 SNEGSKA, per germline (reference sequence). V lost 3 bases and J lost 3; bases outside the gene matches: 12. As DNA, the CDR3 is TGCAGTGCTAGCCGGCCAGGGGGCAGGTGGGACTATGGCTACACCTTC. Its protein is CSASRPGGRWDYGYTF.

This chain joins TRBV7-2 and TRBJ2-1, with TRBD1 identical over 12 bases. The junction had 4 bases not matched to a gene; V was cut back by 1 base and J by 9 bases. The germline V gene encodes CDR1 SGHTA and CDR2 FQGNSA. This CDR3 is built from 15 residues. CDR3 residues: CASSLVGTGGVEQFF. The CDR3 DNA reads TGTGCCAGCAGCTTAGTCGGGACAGGGGGCGTTGAGCAGTTCTTC.

This clonotype has ten or more counts. J is TRBJ2-3 and V is TRBV6-2 or TRBV6-3; maybe TRBD2 (6 bases). CDR1 is MNHEY, CDR2 SVGEGT, per germline. The CDR3 runs 14 residues. The V end was cut by 4 bases, the J end by 2 bases, with 10 bases between. DNA of the CDR3: TGTGCCAGCAGTTGGGACTCCTACACAGATACGCAGTATTTT. It translates to CASSWDSYTDTQYF.

Ten or more counts support this clonotype. The gene calls are TRBV4-3 and TRBJ2-3; a weak D match, TRBD1 (7 bases). Germline CDR1 LGHNA, CDR2 YSLEER. The CDR3 loop spans 15 amino acids. Deletions cut 0 bases from V and 7 bases from J, with 14 bases between. The CDR3 sequence: CASSQDRGAWNTQYF. CDR3 nucleotide sequence: TGCGCCAGCAGCCAAGACAGGGGGGCCTGGAATACGCAGTATTTT.

The chain carries TRBV12-3 or TRBV12-4 and TRBJ1-5; D is unclear. The CDR3 runs 13 residues. V lost 6 bases and J 5 bases, leaving 11 bases between the germline ends. The DNA for the CDR3 is TGTGCCAGCAGCCTACCCGATTATCAGCCCCAGCATTTT. Its translation is CASSLPDYQPQHF.

This clonotype occurred a few times. The rearrangement links TRBV24-1 to TRBJ2-3; 7 nucleotides line up with TRBD1. The CDR3 runs 16 residues. After removal of 3 bases from V and 2 bases from J, the junction contained 7 bases not matched to a gene. The germline V gene encodes CDR1 KGHDR and CDR2 SFDVKD. CDR3 region: CATSDPGTESTDTQYF. The CDR3, as DNA: TGTGCCACCAGTGATCCCGGGACAGAATCCACAGATACGCAGTATTTT.

The sample holds many counts of this clonotype. The rearrangement uses TRBV5-6 and TRBJ2-5; 7 bases agree with TRBD2. V was pared by 1 base and J by 5 bases, with 8 bases of the junction left unmatched. This CDR3 spans 15 amino acids. The V gene's germline CDR1 is SGHDT and CDR2 YYEEEE. CDR3: CASSLRAMGGETQYF. The DNA of the CDR3 is TGTGCCAGCAGCTTGAGAGCCATGGGAGGGGAGACCCAGTACTTC.